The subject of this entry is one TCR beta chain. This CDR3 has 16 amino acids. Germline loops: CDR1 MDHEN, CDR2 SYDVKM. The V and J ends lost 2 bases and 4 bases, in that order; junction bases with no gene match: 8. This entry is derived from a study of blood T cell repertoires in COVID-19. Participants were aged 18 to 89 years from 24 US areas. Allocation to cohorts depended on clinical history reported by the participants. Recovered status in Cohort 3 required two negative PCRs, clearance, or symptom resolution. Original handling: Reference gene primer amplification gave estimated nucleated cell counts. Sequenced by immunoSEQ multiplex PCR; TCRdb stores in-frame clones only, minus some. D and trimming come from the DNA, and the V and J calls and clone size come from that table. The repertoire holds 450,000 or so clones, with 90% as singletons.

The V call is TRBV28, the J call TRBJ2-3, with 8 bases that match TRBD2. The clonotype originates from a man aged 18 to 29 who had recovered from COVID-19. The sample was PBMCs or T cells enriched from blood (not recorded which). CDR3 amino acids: CASSLGYGRGPDTQYF. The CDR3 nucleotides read TGTGCCAGCAGTTTAGGGTACGGGAGGGGCCCAGATACGCAGTATTTT.